Listed below are T cell receptor beta chains from one sample, sequenced in a study of blood T cells in healthy people across ages. Via MiXCR, TCRdb re-called the 5' RACE reads, giving one row per CDR3 protein. Here the sample spans around 1,500,000 distinct CDR3 sequences, over 25% being singletons. The sample taken for sequencing was blood. The receptors shown here come from a woman aged 25-40 years in good health. Each CDR3 is given with its conserved first and last residue. Each record gives: CDR3 length, J gene, D gene, V gene, clone size, CDR3 DNA, CDR3 protein. A D gene is named only where the DNA matches it firmly. The size of a clone is reported for some rows only, either as once, few or many, or as a class for expanded clones.

15 TRBJ2-1 - TRBV5-4 - TGTGCCAGCAGCTTGGCCGCGACCTCCTACAATGAGCAGTTCTTC CASSLAATSYNEQFF
11 TRBJ1-5 - TRBV20-1 - TGCAGTGCTAGAGACACGTCTGACCAGCATTTT CSARDTSDQHF
12 TRBJ1-2 - TRBV28 - TGTGCCAGCCTCTTGGCTAACTATGGCTACACCTTC CASLLANYGYTF
13 TRBJ2-1 TRBD2 TRBV5-1 many TGCGCCAGCAGCCTCGGGACTAGCCATGAGCAGTTCTTC CASSLGTSHEQFF
16 TRBJ2-1 TRBD2 TRBV7-9 - TGTGCCAGCAGCTTCGATGGACTAGCGGGAGATAATGAGCAGTTCTTC CASSFDGLAGDNEQFF
14 TRBJ1-2 - TRBV5-6 few TGTGCCAGCAGCCCCGGCCCGGGGAACTATGGCTACACCTTC CASSPGPGNYGYTF
14 TRBJ2-1 - TRBV6-4 many TGTGCCAGCAGTGACCTTGCGGGGCACAATGAGCAGTTCTTC CASSDLAGHNEQFF
17 TRBJ2-1 TRBD2 TRBV29-1 many TGCAGCGTTGTGGGAAGGTATTCGCTAGCGGGAGCCCGGACGCAGTTCTTC CSVVGRYSLAGARTQFF
14 TRBJ2-7 - TRBV7-2 few TGTGCCAGCAGCGCGCAGACTACGGGCTACGAGCAGTACTTC CASSAQTTGYEQYF
14 TRBJ2-1 - TRBV10-2 many TGCGCCAGCAGTAAGGCGGGATCCTACAATGAGCAGTTCTTC CASSKAGSYNEQFF
12 TRBJ2-3 TRBD1 TRBV2 few TGTGGAGGACAGGGGAGCACAGATACGCGGTATTTT CGGQGSTDTRYF
18 TRBJ2-7 - TRBV10-2 many TGCGCCAGCAGTGAATGGTCAGCCAGTTTGGGTTTTAACTACGAGCAGTACTTC CASSEWSASLGFNYEQYF
15 TRBJ2-5 - TRBV7-3 many TGTGCCAGCAGTTCAATTGGGGCAGAACAAGAGACCCAGTACTTC CASSSIGAEQETQYF
15 TRBJ2-3 - TRBV12-3/TRBV12-4 - TGTGCCAGCAGTCCCAACGGGCCCCGCACAGATACGCAGTATTTT CASSPNGPRTDTQYF
13 TRBJ2-5 - TRBV5-1 - TGCGCCAGTGTTCCGGTGGGGGGCCGGACCCAGTACTTC CASVPVGGRTQYF
14 TRBJ2-5 - TRBV24-1 few TGTGCCACCAGTGGTCCCAGGTGGGGGGAGACCCAGTACTTC CATSGPRWGETQYF
14 TRBJ2-4 TRBD2 TRBV29-1 many TGCAGCGTTGTGGGTACGCGGGGGGTGTACATTCAGTACTTC CSVVGTRGVYIQYF
13 TRBJ1-2 - TRBV5-1 many TGCGCCAGCAGCTTGGATGCAAACTATGGCTACACCTTC CASSLDANYGYTF
13 TRBJ2-3 - TRBV20-1 few TGCAGTGCTAGGGCTAGCTTTCGAGATACGCAGTATTTT CSARASFRDTQYF
14 TRBJ2-3 - TRBV5-1 few TGCGCCAGCAGCTCGGGACACTACACAGATACGCAGTATTTT CASSSGHYTDTQYF
16 TRBJ2-7 - TRBV11-2 few TGTGCCAGCAGCTTAGATGGGTATGGCCCACTCCACGAGCAGTACTTC CASSLDGYGPLHEQYF
12 TRBJ2-2 - TRBV12-5 - TGTGCTAGTGGTTTTATTACCGGGGAGCTGTTTTTT CASGFITGELFF
16 TRBJ2-7 TRBD1 TRBV7-9 - TGTGCCAGCAGCTTAGACGACAGGGGGGACTCCTACGAGCAGTACTTC CASSLDDRGDSYEQYF
16 TRBJ2-7 TRBD2 TRBV20-1 - TGCAGTGCCCCTTACATAAAGACTAGCAAGGATTCCGAGCAGTACTTC CSAPYIKTSKDSEQYF
15 TRBJ2-1 TRBD2 TRBV7-8 - TGTGCCAGCAGCTTAACTAGCGGGAGATTGTATGAGCAGTTCTTC CASSLTSGRLYEQFF
13 TRBJ1-5 - TRBV12-3/TRBV12-4 few TGTGCCAGCATGGCCAGGGCCTATCAGCCCCAGCATTTT CASMARAYQPQHF
16 TRBJ2-2 TRBD2 TRBV20-1 - TGCAGTGCTAGAGTCGGCAGCGGGGGGGCCGTCGGGGAGCTGTTTTTT CSARVGSGGAVGELFF
16 TRBJ2-7 - TRBV6-5 few TGTGCCAGCAGTTATGGGCCCTTATTTTACTCCTACGAGCAGTACTTC CASSYGPLFYSYEQYF
14 TRBJ2-7 - TRBV20-1 few TGCAGTGCTGCCCCGGGGGGCGGTTACAATGAGCAGTACTTC CSAAPGGGYNEQYF
16 TRBJ2-1 - TRBV15 many TGTGCCACCACCTTGGGCCTTACGAGCTCCTACAATGAGCAGTTCTTC CATTLGLTSSYNEQFF
15 TRBJ2-7 TRBD1 TRBV5-1 - TGCGCCAGCAACTTCGGCAGGGGGCTTGGTGGCGAGCAGTACTTC CASNFGRGLGGEQYF
12 TRBJ1-2 - TRBV20-1 few TGCAGTGGCACCAGGGGATTACAGGGCTACACCTTC CSGTRGLQGYTF
13 TRBJ2-5 - TRBV14 - TGTGCCAGCAGCCAGACAGCTGGAGAGACCCAGTACTTC CASSQTAGETQYF
15 TRBJ2-6 TRBD1 TRBV20-1 few TGCAGCGCTGGTTACAGGGGCTCTGGGGCCAACGTCCTGACTTTC CSAGYRGSGANVLTF
14 TRBJ2-2 - TRBV5-5 - TGTGCCAGCAGCATCCGGGACTTTACCGGGGAGCTGTTTTTT CASSIRDFTGELFF
12 TRBJ1-2 - TRBV10-3 - TGTGCCACTTCGACGGATTCTTATGGCTACACCTTC CATSTDSYGYTF
14 TRBJ2-7 - TRBV11-2 - TGTGCCAGCAGCTTATTACAGGGAAGCAACGAGCAGTACTTC CASSLLQGSNEQYF
17 TRBJ2-3 TRBD1 TRBV12-3/TRBV12-4 few TGTGCCAGCAGTTTAGGATCAAGGACAGGGGTACCAGATACGCAGTATTTT CASSLGSRTGVPDTQYF
15 TRBJ1-1 - TRBV21-1 - TGTGCCAGCAGCAAAGGAGGAGTTACGAACACTGAAGCTTTCTTT CASSKGGVTNTEAFF
13 TRBJ2-5 - TRBV20-1 - TGCAGTGCTAGTAGTCTCGACGGAGAGACCCAGTACTTC CSASSLDGETQYF
16 TRBJ1-2 - TRBV13 - TGTGCCAGCAGCCCACGACAGGCGCCTGGGGGCTATGGCTACACCTTC CASSPRQAPGGYGYTF
14 TRBJ1-2 - TRBV5-1 - TGCGCCAGCAGCTTGTCCCCAGAGAACTATGGCTACACCTTC CASSLSPENYGYTF
14 TRBJ2-1 TRBD1 TRBV6-2/TRBV6-3 few TGTGCCATCCTAGGGACAGGGAGGAAGAATGAGCAGTTCTTC CAILGTGRKNEQFF
15 TRBJ2-5 TRBD2 TRBV2 many TGTGCCAGCAGTGACGGTTTAGCGGGCCAAGAGACCCAGTACTTC CASSDGLAGQETQYF
13 TRBJ2-3 - TRBV3-1 - TGTGCCAGCAGCCATCTTGGGGGACATACGCAGTATTTT CASSHLGGHTQYF
16 TRBJ2-1 TRBD1 TRBV7-9 - TGTGCCAGCAGCCCCCTGGGACAGGGTGACTACAATGAGCAGTTCTTC CASSPLGQGDYNEQFF
16 TRBJ2-1 - TRBV5-6 - TGTGCCAGCAGCTTGGGGCCTAGCGAGGTTTGGAATGAGCAGTTCTTC CASSLGPSEVWNEQFF
17 TRBJ2-7 TRBD2 TRBV7-8 few TGTGCCAGCAGCCCAGGGACTAGCGGGGGGTACTCCTACGAGCAGTACTTC CASSPGTSGGYSYEQYF
13 TRBJ2-5 - TRBV20-1 many TGCAGTGCTAGACCCGGGGGCCGAGAGACCCAGTACTTC CSARPGGRETQYF
13 TRBJ1-1 - TRBV7-6 few TGTGCCAGCAGCGGCGCGGATCGCACTGAAGCTTTCTTT CASSGADRTEAFF